This T cell receptor (beta chain) appears in the sequencing data of a study of T-cell memory formation after mild COVID-19. Findings and caveats of the study: Clones shrinking between day 15 and 85 showed a balanced CD4/CD8 split, and those that grew later tilted toward CD4+.

As to this clonotype: Its cognate antigen is unknown.

The CDR3 is made up of 15 amino acids. CDR1 is LGHNA and CDR2 is YSLEER in the germline V gene. The germline V and J ends were trimmed by 0 bases and 0 bases, with 8 bases remaining between them. A single record per CDR3 protein comes from TCRdb applying MiXCR to the 5' RACE reads. The sample consists of roughly 120,000 distinct CDR3 sequences, about 24% of them appearing once. The genes are TRBV4-3 and TRBJ2-5; D may correspond to TRBD1 or TRBD2 (5 bases each). Sequenced: PBMCs or a T cell subset sorted from them (not recorded which). The clonotype comes from a man younger than 35 who had mild COVID-19 (a few samples of this study predate the infection). Cell type and time point are not known. DNA for the CDR3: TGCGCCAGCAGCCAAGATATGGGGGACCAAGAGACCCAGTACTTC. This codes for CASSQDMGDQETQYF.